The 15 T cell receptor beta chains given below trace back to one sample, sequenced in a study of breast tumors, draining lymph nodes, adjacent tissues. MiXCR, applied by TCRdb to the multiplex PCR reads, yields one record per CDR3 protein. The sample lists about 130,000 distinct CDR3 sequences; around 21% were seen once. Axillary draining lymph nodes of breast cancer patients supplied the node samples. Sample: axillary lymph node tissue. The receptors derive from a female donor with breast cancer. Some clones in this sample may be carry-over from other donors' samples.

In its sample, this clonotype was seen many times. The chain couples TRBV3-1 to TRBJ1-2; D is uncertain. In germline, CDR1 is LGHDT, CDR2 YNNKEL (reference sequence). The V and J ends lost 5 bases and 5 bases respectively, with 9 bases between them. The CDR3 loop spans 12 amino acids. As DNA, the CDR3 is TGTGCCAGCAGCTTCGGACGTTATGGCTACACCTTC. This codes for CASSFGRYGYTF.

This clonotype came up many times. The chain has TRBV20-1 and TRBJ2-7, with D perhaps assigned TRBD1 or TRBD2 (5 bases each). The length of the CDR3 is 15 residues. Germline-derived CDR1 and CDR2 are DFQATT and SNEGSKA (reference sequence). The V gene lost 1 base and the J gene lost 3 bases, with 16 bases spanning the gap. As DNA, the CDR3 is TGCAGTGCTAGAGGGCGAGGGGCGCGAATCTACGAGCAGTACTTC. Its translation is CSARGRGARIYEQYF.

This clonotype was found many times. The chain is built from TRBV15 and TRBJ2-6, with a tentative D call TRBD2 (6 bases). The CDR3 is 17 amino acids. With 0 bases removed from V and 0 bases from J, the gap between germline ends came to 9 bases. CDR1 and CDR2 from the germline V gene are LNHNV and YYDKDF (reference sequence). In DNA form, the CDR3 reads TGTGCCACCAGCAGAGATCGCGGGGCCTCTGGGGCCAACGTCCTGACTTTC. Its translation: CATSRDRGASGANVLTF.

On this clonotype itself: A clone one base away is much larger, so this may be a read error. The chain links TRBV18 to TRBJ1-4, with D perhaps matching TRBD1 (5 bases). Per germline, CDR1 KGHSH and CDR2 LQKENI. The CDR3 loop spans 14 amino acids. CDR3 residues: CASSPGATNEELFF. CDR3 bases: TGTGCCAGCTCACCTGGGGCAACTAATGAAGAACTGTTTTTT.

This clonotype was detected many times. The gene calls are TRBV3-1 and TRBJ2-1, with TRBD2 identical over 9 bases. CDR1 is LGHDT, CDR2 YNNKEL, per germline (reference sequence). V was clipped by 3 bases and J by 4 bases; unmatched bases: 4. This CDR3 region has 15 residues. CDR3 sequence reads: CASSHETSGYNEQFF. CDR3 in DNA: TGTGCCAGCAGCCATGAGACTAGCGGTTACAATGAGCAGTTCTTC.

This clonotype was seen at least ten times. The chain employs TRBV2 and TRBJ2-1; 7 nucleotides agree with TRBD1. The CDR3 is 16 residues long. Losses at the gene ends were 5 bases for V and 6 bases for J; bases not matched to a gene: 13. Germline-derived CDR1 and CDR2 are SNHLY and FYNNEI. The CDR3 spells CASSRGEGGYFNEQFF. CDR3 in DNA: TGTGCCAGCAGTCGTGGGGAAGGGGGCTATTTCAATGAGCAGTTCTTC.

This clonotype was counted between two and nine times. V is TRBV27 and J is TRBJ2-5, with D tentatively TRBD1 (6 bases). Trimming shortened V by 6 bases and J by 5 bases, and 22 bases separated the two germline ends. This CDR3 has 16 residues. Germline CDR1 MNHEY, CDR2 SMNVEV (reference sequence). This chain's CDR3 is CASSPSPGQQAETQYF. CDR3 DNA: TGTGCCAGCAGCCCCAGCCCGGGACAACAGGCGGAGACCCAGTACTTC.

The gene calls are TRBV5-5 and TRBJ2-7; 10 nucleotides align to TRBD1. V shed 5 bases, J shed 4 bases, and the junction held 6 bases outside the gene matches. CDR3 size: 14 residues. CDR1 is SGHKS, CDR2 YYEKEE, per germline (reference sequence). The CDR3 sequence is CASSLGTGVYEQYF. The DNA of the CDR3 is TGTGCCAGCAGTCTTGGGACAGGGGTTTACGAGCAGTACTTC.

By share, this clonotype counts as medium-sized (0.01 to 0.1%). The chain recombines TRBV5-4 with TRBJ2-7; D is unclear. Germline V lookup: CDR1 SGHNT, CDR2 YYREEE (reference sequence). Trimming removed 0 bases from V and 2 bases from J, with 9 bases in between. The CDR3 contains 14 residues. CDR3 sequence reads: CASSLGHSTYEQYF. In nucleotides, the CDR3 is TGTGCCAGCAGCTTGGGCCACAGTACCTACGAGCAGTACTTC. Together with reference TRBV5-4 and TRBJ2-7, the CDR3 gives the full variable domain: ETGVTQSPTHLIKTRGQQVTLRCSSQSGHNTVSWYQQALGQGPQFIFQYYREEENGRGNFPPRFSGLQFPNYSSELNVNALELDDSALYLCASSLGHSTYEQYFGPGTRLTVT.

The table lists this clonotype with many counts. The CDR3 protein is CASSGDLGQEETQYF. The CDR3 bases are TGCGCCAGCAGTGGGGATTTGGGACAGGAGGAGACCCAGTACTTC. J is TRBJ2-5 and V is TRBV10-1, with 8 bases fitting TRBD1. Germline CDR1 and CDR2: WNHNN and SYGVQD (reference sequence). The CDR3 loop spans 15 amino acids. The V gene end was trimmed by 4 bases and the J gene end by 5 bases; junction bases not matched to a gene: 9.

Of note for this clonotype: A much larger clonotype is one base distant, so this may be a read error. Since no conserved phenylalanine or tryptophan closes the CDR3, a read error is the likely cause. The chain joins TRBV9 to TRBJ1-4; TRBD1 agrees at 7 bases. This CDR3 comprises 14 residues. The junction had 7 bases not matched to a gene; V was cut back by 7 bases and J by 4 bases. Germline V lookup: CDR1 SGDLS, CDR2 YYNGEE. The CDR3 spells CASGITGVNEKLFS. The CDR3, as DNA: TGTGCCAGCGGGATTACAGGGGTTAATGAAAAACTGTTTTCT.

Regarding this clonotype: A single base separates this from a much larger clone, so it may be a read error. V is TRBV6-4 and J is TRBJ2-3; D may be TRBD2 (6 bases). The CDR3 is 13 amino acids. Germline V gives CDR1 MRHNA, CDR2 SNTAGT. CDR3 region: CAGSEGSGDTQYF. The CDR3 DNA sequence: TGTGCCGGCAGTGAAGGGAGCGGGGATACGCAGTATTTT.

This clonotype was seen at least ten times. This chain links TRBV7-8 with TRBJ2-7; 8 nucleotides agree with TRBD2. V was pared by 8 bases and J by 2 bases, with 5 bases of the junction left unmatched. CDR3 length: 13 residues. CDR1 is SGHVS and CDR2 is FQNEAQ in the germline V gene. CDR3 nucleotide sequence: TGTGCCAGCGCGACTAGCGTTGCCTACGAGCAGTACTTC. Protein sequence: CASATSVAYEQYF.

This clonotype was found many times. V usage is TRBV2 and J usage is TRBJ2-3, with TRBD1 matching 8 bases. This CDR3 has 17 amino acids. Germline trimming cut 10 bases from V and 4 bases from J; bases unmatched to any gene: 19. CDR1 and CDR2 from the germline V gene are SNHLY and FYNNEI. The CDR3 sequence is CATHPEKKTGVPDTQYF. The DNA for the CDR3 is TGTGCCACCCACCCCGAAAAGAAGACAGGGGTTCCAGATACGCAGTATTTT.

The table lists this clonotype with many counts. The rearrangement joins TRBV20-1 to TRBJ2-7, with 12 bases matching TRBD1. The CDR3 has 15 amino acids. CDR1 and CDR2 from the germline V gene are DFQATT and SNEGSKA (reference sequence). The trim removed 3 bases at V and 6 bases at J, leaving 9 bases unmatched. The CDR3 DNA is TGCAGTGCTAGGGATCCCGGGACAGGGGGCTTCGAGCAGTACTTC. Its translation: CSARDPGTGGFEQYF.